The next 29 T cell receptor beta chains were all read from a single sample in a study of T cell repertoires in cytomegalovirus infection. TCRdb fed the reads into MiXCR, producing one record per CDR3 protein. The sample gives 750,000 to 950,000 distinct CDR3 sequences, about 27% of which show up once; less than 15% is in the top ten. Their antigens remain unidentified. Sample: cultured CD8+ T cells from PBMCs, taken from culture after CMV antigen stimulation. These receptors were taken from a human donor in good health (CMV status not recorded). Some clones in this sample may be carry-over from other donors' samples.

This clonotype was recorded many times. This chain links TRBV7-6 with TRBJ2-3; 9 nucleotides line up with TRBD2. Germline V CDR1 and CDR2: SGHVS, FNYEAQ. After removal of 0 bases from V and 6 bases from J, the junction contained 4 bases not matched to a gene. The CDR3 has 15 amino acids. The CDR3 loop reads CASSLAPSGTDTQYF. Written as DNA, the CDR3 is TGTGCCAGCAGCTTAGCGCCTAGCGGGACGGATACGCAGTATTTT.

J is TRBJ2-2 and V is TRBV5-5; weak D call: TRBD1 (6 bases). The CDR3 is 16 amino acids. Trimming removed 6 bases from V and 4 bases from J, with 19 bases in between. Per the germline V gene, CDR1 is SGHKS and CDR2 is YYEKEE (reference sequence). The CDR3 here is CASIRFITGSTGELFF. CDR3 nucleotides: TGTGCCAGCATCCGCTTCATTACAGGGAGCACCGGGGAGCTGTTTTTT.

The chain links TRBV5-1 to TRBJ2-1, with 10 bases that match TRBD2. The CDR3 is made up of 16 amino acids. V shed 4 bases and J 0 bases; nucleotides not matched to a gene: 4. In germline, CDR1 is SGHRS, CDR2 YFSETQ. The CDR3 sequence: CASSEGLASSYNEQFF. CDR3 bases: TGCGCCAGCAGCGAGGGACTAGCGAGCTCCTACAATGAGCAGTTCTTC.

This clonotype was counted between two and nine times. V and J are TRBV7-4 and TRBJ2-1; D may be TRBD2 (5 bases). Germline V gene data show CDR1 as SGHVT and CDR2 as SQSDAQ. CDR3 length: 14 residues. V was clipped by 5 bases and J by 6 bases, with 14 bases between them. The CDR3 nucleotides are TGTGCCAGCAGCCTAATCCTAGCTTCCAATGAGCAGTTCTTC. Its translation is CASSLILASNEQFF.

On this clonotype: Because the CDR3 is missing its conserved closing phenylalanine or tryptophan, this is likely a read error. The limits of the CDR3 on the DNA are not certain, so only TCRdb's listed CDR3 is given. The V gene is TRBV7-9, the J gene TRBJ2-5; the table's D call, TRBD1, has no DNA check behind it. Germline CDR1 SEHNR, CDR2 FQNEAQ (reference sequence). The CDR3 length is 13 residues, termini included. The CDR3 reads CASSLNRVETQSC.

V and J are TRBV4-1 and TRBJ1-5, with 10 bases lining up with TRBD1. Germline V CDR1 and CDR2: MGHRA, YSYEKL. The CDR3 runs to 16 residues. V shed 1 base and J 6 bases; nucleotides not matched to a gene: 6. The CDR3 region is CASSQVTGGAGQPQHF. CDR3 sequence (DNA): TGCGCCAGCAGCCAAGTGACAGGGGGCGCAGGTCAGCCCCAGCATTTT.

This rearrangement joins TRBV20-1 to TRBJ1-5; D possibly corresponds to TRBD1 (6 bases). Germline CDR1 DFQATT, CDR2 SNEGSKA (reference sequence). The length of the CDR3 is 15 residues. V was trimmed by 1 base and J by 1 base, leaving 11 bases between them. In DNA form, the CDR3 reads TGCAGTGCTAGAGGCGGGGGACACAGCAATCAGCCCCAGCATTTT. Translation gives CSARGGGHSNQPQHF.

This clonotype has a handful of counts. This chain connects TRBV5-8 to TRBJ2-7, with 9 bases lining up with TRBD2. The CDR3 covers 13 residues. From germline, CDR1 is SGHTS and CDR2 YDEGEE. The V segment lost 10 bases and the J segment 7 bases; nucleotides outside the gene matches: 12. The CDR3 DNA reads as TGTGCCGGACCTGAGCGGGGGGTCCGGGAGCAGTACGTC. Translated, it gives CAGPERGVREQYV.

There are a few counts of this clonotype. This CDR3 is CASSEVEGLGDYGYTF. DNA of the CDR3: TGTGCCAGCAGTGAAGTGGAGGGTCTTGGCGACTATGGCTACACCTTC. V gene TRBV6-1 combines with J gene TRBJ1-2, with D hard to call. There are 16 residues in the CDR3. Germline V gene sequence: CDR1 MNHNS, CDR2 SASEGT. V was clipped by 1 base and J by 3 bases, with 15 bases between them.

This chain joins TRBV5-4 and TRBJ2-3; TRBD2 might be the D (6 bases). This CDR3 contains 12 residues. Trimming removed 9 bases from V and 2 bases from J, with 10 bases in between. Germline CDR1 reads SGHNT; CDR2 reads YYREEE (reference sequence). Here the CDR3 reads CANGGNTDTQYF. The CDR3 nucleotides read TGTGCCAATGGGGGGAACACAGATACGCAGTATTTT.

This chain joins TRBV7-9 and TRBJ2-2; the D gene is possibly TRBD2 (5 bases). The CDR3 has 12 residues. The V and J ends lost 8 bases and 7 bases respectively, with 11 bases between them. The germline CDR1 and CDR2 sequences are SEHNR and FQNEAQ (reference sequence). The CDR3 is CASDTGNGELFF. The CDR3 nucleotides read TGTGCCAGCGATACGGGAAACGGGGAGCTGTTTTTT. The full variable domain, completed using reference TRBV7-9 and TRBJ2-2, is DTGVSQNPRHKITKRGQNVTFRCDPISEHNRLYWYRQTLGQGPEFLTYFQNEAQLEKSRLLSDRFSAERPKGSFSTLEIQRTEQGDSAMYLCASDTGNGELFFGEGSRLTVL.

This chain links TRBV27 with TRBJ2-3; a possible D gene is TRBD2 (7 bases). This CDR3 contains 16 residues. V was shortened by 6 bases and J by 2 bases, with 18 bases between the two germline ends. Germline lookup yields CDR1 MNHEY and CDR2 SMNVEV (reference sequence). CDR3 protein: CASSPRGAESTDTQYF. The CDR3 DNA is TGTGCCAGCAGCCCACGGGGGGCGGAGTCCACAGATACGCAGTATTTT.

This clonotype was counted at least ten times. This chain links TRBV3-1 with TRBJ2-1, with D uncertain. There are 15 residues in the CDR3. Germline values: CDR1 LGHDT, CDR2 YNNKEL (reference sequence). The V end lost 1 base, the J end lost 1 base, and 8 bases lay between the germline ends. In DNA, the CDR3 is TGTGCCAGCAGCCAAGGGGAACCGTCCTACAATGAGCAGTTCTTC. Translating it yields CASSQGEPSYNEQFF.

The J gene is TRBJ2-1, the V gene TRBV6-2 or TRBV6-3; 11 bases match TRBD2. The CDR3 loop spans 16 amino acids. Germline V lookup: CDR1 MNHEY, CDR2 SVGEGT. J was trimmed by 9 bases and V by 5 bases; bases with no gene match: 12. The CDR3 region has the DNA TGTGCCAGCAGTCCACTCGAGATAGCGGGGGGGGGTGAGCAGTTCTTC. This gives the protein CASSPLEIAGGGEQFF.

The CDR3 sequence: CATQGQGNDYGYTF. CDR3 DNA: TGTGCCACCCAGGGACAGGGTAATGACTATGGCTACACCTTC. The chain carries TRBV19 and TRBJ1-2; 9 nucleotides match TRBD1. J lost 3 bases, V lost 10 bases, and 9 bases had no gene match. This CDR3 spans 14 amino acids. The germline CDR1 and CDR2 sequences are LNHDA and SQIVND (reference sequence).

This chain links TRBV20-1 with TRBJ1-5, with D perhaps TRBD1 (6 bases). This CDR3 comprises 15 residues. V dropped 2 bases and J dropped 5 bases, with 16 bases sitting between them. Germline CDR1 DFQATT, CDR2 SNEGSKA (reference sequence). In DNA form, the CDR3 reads TGCAGTGCTAGATCTACAGGGTTCTCGGATCAGCCCCAGCATTTT. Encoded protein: CSARSTGFSDQPQHF.

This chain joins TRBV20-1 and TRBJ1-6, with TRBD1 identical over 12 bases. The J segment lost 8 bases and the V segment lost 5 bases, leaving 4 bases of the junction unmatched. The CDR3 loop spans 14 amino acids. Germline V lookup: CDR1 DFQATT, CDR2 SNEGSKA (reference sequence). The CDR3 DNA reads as TGCAGTGCTCGGGACAGGGGGCGAGATTCACCCCTCCACTTT. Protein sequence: CSARDRGRDSPLHF.

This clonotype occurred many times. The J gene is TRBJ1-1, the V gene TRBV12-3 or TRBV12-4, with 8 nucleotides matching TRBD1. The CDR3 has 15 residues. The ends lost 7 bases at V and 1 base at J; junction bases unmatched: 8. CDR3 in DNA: TGTGCCAGCAAGACCAGGGGGCAGGGGAACACTGAAGCTTTCTTT. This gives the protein CASKTRGQGNTEAFF.

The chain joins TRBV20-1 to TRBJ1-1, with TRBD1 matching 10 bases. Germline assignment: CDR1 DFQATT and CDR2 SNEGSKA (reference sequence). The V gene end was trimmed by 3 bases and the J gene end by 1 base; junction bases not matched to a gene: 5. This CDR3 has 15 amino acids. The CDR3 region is CSARDRDRGNTEAFF. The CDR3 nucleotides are TGCAGTGCTAGGGACCGGGACAGGGGGAACACTGAAGCTTTCTTT.

The CDR3 DNA sequence: TGTGCCAGCAGCCTCTTCGGGACAGGGGGCTTTTACGAGCAGTACGTC. Amino acid sequence: CASSLFGTGGFYEQYV. The genes are TRBV14 and TRBJ2-7; 12 nucleotides line up with TRBD1. Trimming removed 4 bases from V and 4 bases from J; junction bases left unmatched: 8. Germline CDR1 and CDR2: SGHDN and FVKESK. This CDR3 has 16 amino acids.

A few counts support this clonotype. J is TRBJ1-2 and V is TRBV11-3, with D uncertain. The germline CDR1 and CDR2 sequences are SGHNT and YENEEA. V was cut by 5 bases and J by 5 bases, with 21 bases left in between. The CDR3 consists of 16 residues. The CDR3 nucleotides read TGTGCCAGCAGCCTGGGGTCTGGTATCCAGATATATGGCTACACCTTC. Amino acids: CASSLGSGIQIYGYTF.

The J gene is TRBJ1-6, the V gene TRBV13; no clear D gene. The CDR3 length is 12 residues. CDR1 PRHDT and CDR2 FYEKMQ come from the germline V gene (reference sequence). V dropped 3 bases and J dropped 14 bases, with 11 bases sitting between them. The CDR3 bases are TGTGCCAGCAGCTTTAGTCCAGGTGCCCTCCACTTT. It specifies CASSFSPGALHF.

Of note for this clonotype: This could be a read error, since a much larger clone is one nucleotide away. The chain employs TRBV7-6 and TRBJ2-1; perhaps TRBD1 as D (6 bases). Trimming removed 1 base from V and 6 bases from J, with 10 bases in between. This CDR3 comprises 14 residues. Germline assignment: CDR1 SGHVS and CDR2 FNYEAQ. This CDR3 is CASSLVQGCNEQFF. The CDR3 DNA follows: TGTGCCAGCAGCTTAGTCCAGGGGTGCAATGAGCAGTTCTTC.

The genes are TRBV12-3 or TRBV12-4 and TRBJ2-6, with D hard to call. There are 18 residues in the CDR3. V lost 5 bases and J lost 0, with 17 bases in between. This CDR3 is CASSPVLPAVSGANVLTF. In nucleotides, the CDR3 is TGTGCCAGCAGTCCTGTCCTGCCCGCTGTCTCTGGGGCCAACGTCCTGACTTTC.

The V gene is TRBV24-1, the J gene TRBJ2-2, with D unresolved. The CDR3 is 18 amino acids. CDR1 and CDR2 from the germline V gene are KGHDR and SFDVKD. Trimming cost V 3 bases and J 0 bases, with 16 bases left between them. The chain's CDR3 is CATSDLAMENSNTGELFF. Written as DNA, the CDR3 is TGTGCCACCAGTGATCTGGCAATGGAAAACTCGAACACCGGGGAGCTGTTTTTT.

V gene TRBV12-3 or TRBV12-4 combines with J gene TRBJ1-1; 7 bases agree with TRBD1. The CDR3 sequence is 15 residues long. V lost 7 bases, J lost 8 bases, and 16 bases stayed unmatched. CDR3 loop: CASTSDRLNPLEAFF. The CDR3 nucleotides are TGTGCCAGCACCTCGGACAGGCTCAACCCTTTGGAAGCTTTCTTT.

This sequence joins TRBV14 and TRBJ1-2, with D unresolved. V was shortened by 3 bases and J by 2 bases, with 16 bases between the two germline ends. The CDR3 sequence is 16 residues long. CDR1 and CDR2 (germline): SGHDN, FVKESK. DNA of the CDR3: TGTGCCAGCAGCCACATTTCCTCGGGGTTCAACTATGGCTACACCTTC. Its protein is CASSHISSGFNYGYTF. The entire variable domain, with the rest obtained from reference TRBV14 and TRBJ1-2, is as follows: EAGVTQFPSHSVIEKGQTVTLRCDPISGHDNLYWYRRVMGKEIKFLLHFVKESKQDESGMPNNRFLAERTGGTYSTLKVQPAELEDSGVYFCASSHISSGFNYGYTFGSGTRLTVV.

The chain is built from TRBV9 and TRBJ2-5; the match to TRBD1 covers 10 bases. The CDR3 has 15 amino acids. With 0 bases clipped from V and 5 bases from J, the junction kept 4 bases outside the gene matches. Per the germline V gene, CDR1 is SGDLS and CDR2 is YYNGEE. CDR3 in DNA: TGTGCCAGCAGCGTAGGGGTGACAGGGGGCGAGACCCAGTACTTC. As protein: CASSVGVTGGETQYF. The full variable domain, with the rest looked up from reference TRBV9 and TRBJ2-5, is DSGVTQTPKHLITATGQRVTLRCSPRSGDLSVYWYQQSLDQGLQFLIQYYNGEERAKGNILERFSAQQFPDLHSELNLSSLELGDSALYFCASSVGVTGGETQYFGPGTRLLVL.

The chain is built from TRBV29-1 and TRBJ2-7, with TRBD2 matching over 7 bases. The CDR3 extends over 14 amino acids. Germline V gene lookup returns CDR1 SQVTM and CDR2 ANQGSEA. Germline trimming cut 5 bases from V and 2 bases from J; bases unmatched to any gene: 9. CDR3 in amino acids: CSVTAWGGTYEQYF. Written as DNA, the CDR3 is TGCAGCGTTACCGCTTGGGGGGGGACCTACGAGCAGTACTTC.